Listed below are T cell receptor beta chains from one sample, sequenced in a study of CD8 T cells in ankylosing spondylitis. TCRdb reprocessed the 5' RACE reads via MiXCR and lists one record per CDR3 protein. There are hundreds of thousands of distinct CDR3 sequences in the sample; 9.5% to 15% occur only once, and under 7.5% lies in the top ten. Source material: blood, either unsorted or a sorted T cell fraction (not recorded which). The source of these receptors is a male donor with ankylosing spondylitis. Both conserved end residues are part of each CDR3. A D gene is named only where the DNA matches it firmly. For some rows the clone size is stated as once, few or many, or as a class when expanded; others skip it.

v_call,clone_size,j_call,d_call,cdr3_nt,cdr3_aa
TRBV20-1,-,TRBJ2-4,TRBD2,TGCAGTGCTAGATCGGGTCGCCGGGGGGGCGTTCAGTACTTC,CSARSGRRGGVQYF
TRBV20-1,few,TRBJ1-4,TRBD1,TGCAGTGCTACCACCAACCCGGGACAGGCCCCATCAACTAATGAAAAACTGTTTTTT,CSATTNPGQAPSTNEKLFF
TRBV20-1,-,TRBJ2-1,TRBD2,TGCAGTGCTAGTACTTTCGTGGGGAGCGGGGGTGAGCAGTTCTTC,CSASTFVGSGGEQFF
TRBV12-3/TRBV12-4,-,TRBJ1-5,-,TGTGCCACCAAGGTTGGGGGTGGCAATCAGCCCCAGCATTTT,CATKVGGGNQPQHF
TRBV24-1,many,TRBJ2-1,-,TGTGCCACCAGTGATTTTTACTCCAATGAGCAGTTCTTC,CATSDFYSNEQFF
TRBV7-6,many,TRBJ1-1,TRBD1,TGTGCCAGCAGCTTGGAAGACAGGGGGCTAGCTTTCTTT,CASSLEDRGLAFF
TRBV30,once,TRBJ1-1,TRBD1,TGTGCCTGGAGCATGAGGATGGGGCCAGGGGGTTTTATGAACACTGAAGCTTTCTTT,CAWSMRMGPGGFMNTEAFF
TRBV3-1,-,TRBJ2-2,-,TGTGCCAGCAGCCAAAGGGAGCCCACCGGGGAGCTGTTTTTT,CASSQREPTGELFF
TRBV10-3,-,TRBJ2-4,TRBD2,TGTGCCATCCGACCAGGGCGGGAGGGTAGCATTCAGTACTTC,CAIRPGREGSIQYF
TRBV5-1,-,TRBJ1-1,-,TGCGCCAGCAGCTTGGAGGAATTCCACGGGGCTTTCTTT,CASSLEEFHGAFF
TRBV2,-,TRBJ2-7,TRBD1,TGTGCCAGCGCATCCGGGACAGGGGCCTACGAGCAGTACTTC,CASASGTGAYEQYF
TRBV25-1,-,TRBJ1-3,TRBD1,TGTGCCAGCAGTGAGGGACAGCCCAACACCATATATTTT,CASSEGQPNTIYF
TRBV20-1,-,TRBJ1-4,TRBD1,TGCAGTGCTAGAGATACAGGGGGCGCCGAAGAAAAACTGTTTTTT,CSARDTGGAEEKLFF
TRBV20-1,few,TRBJ2-2,-,TGCAGTGCTAGCCGGGACGTATCTTTATCGAACACCGGGGAGCTGTTTTTT,CSASRDVSLSNTGELFF
TRBV7-9,-,TRBJ2-2,TRBD2,TGTGCCAGCAGCTTTGGGGCTAGCGGCACCGGGGAGCTGTTTTTT,CASSFGASGTGELFF
TRBV30,many,TRBJ2-4,-,TGTGCCTGGAGTAAGGGGCAGGGTGGATACATTCAGTACTTC,CAWSKGQGGYIQYF
TRBV3-1,many,TRBJ2-1,-,TGTGCCAGCAGCCAAGACTACAATGAGCAGTTCTTC,CASSQDYNEQFF
TRBV5-1,few,TRBJ2-7,-,TGCGCCAGCAGCTTGGCCCGCAGTTCCTACGAGCAGTACTTC,CASSLARSSYEQYF
TRBV2,few,TRBJ2-7,-,TGTGCCAGCAGTGAAAGGGCAGGGGCCGCCTACGAGCAGTACTTC,CASSERAGAAYEQYF
TRBV7-9,few,TRBJ1-1,-,TGTGCCAGCAGCTCAGGCCCTCCTGAAGCTTTCTTT,CASSSGPPEAFF
TRBV20-1,-,TRBJ2-5,-,TGCAGTGCTGTCAGGGGTTCGAACCAAGAGACCCAGTACTTC,CSAVRGSNQETQYF
TRBV29-1,many,TRBJ2-2,-,TGCAGCACATTTCTCACCGGGGAGCTGTTTTTT,CSTFLTGELFF
TRBV20-1,-,TRBJ2-1,TRBD2,TGCAGTGCTAGAGATACTAGCGGGACGTCCTACAATGAGCAGTTCTTC,CSARDTSGTSYNEQFF
TRBV10-1,-,TRBJ1-3,-,TGCGCCAGCAGTGTGCAGGGTTCTGGAAACACCATATATTTT,CASSVQGSGNTIYF
TRBV5-1,many,TRBJ1-1,-,TGCGCCAGTGGGAATAGGAAGGACACTGAAGCTTTCTTT,CASGNRKDTEAFF
TRBV30,few,TRBJ1-5,-,TGTGCCTGGAGTAGGGCAGTCAAGGGCAATCAGCCCCAGCATTTT,CAWSRAVKGNQPQHF
TRBV20-1,many,TRBJ2-1,-,TGCAGTGCTAGAGGGCTGGGGGGAGAGGGGAATGAGCAGTTCTTC,CSARGLGGEGNEQFF
TRBV5-5,-,TRBJ2-2,TRBD2,TGTGCCAGCAGCTTGGCCCCCCTAGCGGTCACCGGGGAGCTGTTTTTT,CASSLAPLAVTGELFF
TRBV12-3/TRBV12-4,many,TRBJ1-1,-,TGTGCCAGCAGTTTAGAAGGGGGTCGGTTTATGAACACTGAAGCTTTCTTT,CASSLEGGRFMNTEAFF
TRBV18,many,TRBJ2-5,-,TGTGCCAGCTCACCACCGGAGCTAGAGGAGACCCAGTACTTC,CASSPPELEETQYF
TRBV7-9,few,TRBJ1-6,TRBD1,TGTGCCAGCAGCTTAATCGGGACAGTTAATTCACCCCTCCACTTT,CASSLIGTVNSPLHF
TRBV15,-,TRBJ2-1,-,TGTGCCACCAGCAGAGCAATACTCAATGAGCAGTTCTTC,CATSRAILNEQFF
TRBV5-1,many,TRBJ2-1,-,TGCGCCAGCAGCTTCGGGTTCGGGGGCAATGAGCAGTTCTTC,CASSFGFGGNEQFF
TRBV7-2,few,TRBJ2-2,TRBD1,TGTGCCAGCAGCAAGACAGGGGCTCCGGCCGGGGAGCTGTTTTTT,CASSKTGAPAGELFF
TRBV11-1,few,TRBJ2-4,-,TGTGCCAGCAGCTCACGCCGGGACCCCGGTAGTCAGTACTTC,CASSSRRDPGSQYF
TRBV11-2,many,TRBJ2-2,TRBD2,TGTGCCAGCAGCAGACTAGCGGGAGGCACCGGGGAGCTGTTTTTT,CASSRLAGGTGELFF
TRBV3-1,many,TRBJ2-3,TRBD2,TGTGCCAGCAGCCAAGGACTAGCGGGAGGAGCAGATACGCAGTATTTT,CASSQGLAGGADTQYF
TRBV5-1,many,TRBJ2-3,TRBD2,TGTGCCAGCAGCTTTAGCGGGAGCACAGATACGCAGTATTTT,CASSFSGSTDTQYF
TRBV20-1,few,TRBJ2-3,-,TGCAGTGCCCACCTTCGTTCGGCGCAGTATTTT,CSAHLRSAQYF
TRBV11-2,few,TRBJ2-1,-,TGTGCCAGCAGCCTCCTCCCGGACTCCTACAATGAGCAGTTCTTC,CASSLLPDSYNEQFF
TRBV12-3/TRBV12-4,many,TRBJ2-1,TRBD1,TGTGCCAGCAGCCGCACGACAGGGGTTGAGCAGTTCTTC,CASSRTTGVEQFF
TRBV7-9,-,TRBJ2-7,TRBD1,TGTGCCAGCAGCTTAGGGACAGGGGGCCCTTCCTACGAGCAGTACTTC,CASSLGTGGPSYEQYF
TRBV18,-,TRBJ1-2,TRBD1,TGTGCCAGCTCACCTACAACAGGGGTTGGCTACACCTTC,CASSPTTGVGYTF
TRBV20-1,many,TRBJ2-6,-,TGCAGTGCTAGTGAGGGGATTGGGGCCAACGTCCTGACTTTC,CSASEGIGANVLTF
TRBV20-1,few,TRBJ1-1,TRBD1,TGCAGTGCTCCGGACAGGGGTTCTGAAGCTTTCTTT,CSAPDRGSEAFF
TRBV12-3/TRBV12-4,few,TRBJ1-1,-,TGTGCCAGCAGCTTTGGGGTCTTCACTGAAGCTTTCTTT,CASSFGVFTEAFF
TRBV27,few,TRBJ2-7,-,TGTGCCAGCAGTTCAATTTATTACGAGCAGTACTTC,CASSSIYYEQYF
TRBV3-1,few,TRBJ1-1,-,TGTGCCAGCAGCCAAGATCTCGTACAGCCGCACACTGAAGCTTTCTTT,CASSQDLVQPHTEAFF